A single sample gave rise to the 31 T cell receptor beta chains below, sequenced in a study of post-analysis software for immune sequencing data. Broader study findings: Four or five TRBV segments, including TRBV5-6, TRBV5-1 and TRBV20-1, were more frequent in patients than controls.

Incorporated into the TCR beta cDNA libraries were unique molecular identifiers, which served to reduce PCR and sequencing biases. Each CDR3 protein gets one entry after TCRdb re-called the PCR reads with MiXCR. The table includes roughly 670,000 distinct CDR3 sequences, around 64% detected once. No antigen has been identified for these receptors. Sequencing used blood. All receptors come from a girl aged 2-9 years with multiple sclerosis.

This rearrangement joins TRBV2 to TRBJ1-1; D gene unclear. The CDR3 length is 11 residues. Germline-derived CDR1 and CDR2 are SNHLY and FYNNEI. The V and J ends lost 7 bases and 7 bases respectively, with 10 bases between them. Written as DNA, the CDR3 is TGTGCCAGCACCGACGGTCATGAAGCTTTCTTT. Protein: CASTDGHEAFF.

This clonotype was picked up one time. The rearrangement joins TRBV10-3 to TRBJ2-3; 7 bases fit TRBD2. The CDR3 extends over 15 amino acids. V lost 0 bases, J lost 6 bases, and 6 bases stayed unmatched. Germline CDR1 ENHRY, CDR2 SYGVKD. CDR3 region: CAISESQRDTDTQYF. The DNA of the CDR3 is TGTGCCATCAGTGAGTCCCAGCGGGATACGGATACGCAGTATTTT.

This clonotype was recorded a few times. The gene calls are TRBV7-2 and TRBJ2-3; D gene ambiguous. Germline CDR1 reads SGHTA; CDR2 reads FQGNSA. This CDR3 comprises 16 residues. V dropped 1 base and J dropped 1 base, with 12 bases sitting between them. CDR3 protein: CASSLEGLWRTDTQYF. CDR3 nucleotides: TGTGCCAGCAGCTTAGAGGGCCTTTGGCGCACAGATACGCAGTATTTT.

This clonotype has a handful of counts. This rearrangement joins TRBV29-1 to TRBJ2-7; 7 bases are shared with TRBD2. Germline loops: CDR1 SQVTM, CDR2 ANQGSEA. The V segment lost 4 bases and the J segment 1 base; nucleotides outside the gene matches: 4. The CDR3 consists of 13 residues. CDR3 protein: CSVGGGGSYEQYF. Here the CDR3 DNA reads TGCAGCGTTGGCGGCGGGGGATCCTACGAGCAGTACTTC.

As regards this clonotype: One end of the junction varies from germline; a read error may be responsible. The V gene is TRBV11-2, the J gene TRBJ2-5; D possibly corresponds to TRBD1 (6 bases). The length of the CDR3 is 16 residues. Germline V gene sequence: CDR1 SGHAT, CDR2 FQNNGV. DNA of the CDR3: TGTGCCGGCAGCAAGCTCGCAGGGGATTTGGGAGAGACCCAGTACTTC. Protein: CAGSKLAGDLGETQYF.

The chain carries TRBV7-2 and TRBJ1-2; TRBD1 is a possible D gene (6 bases). V was pared by 1 base and J by 5 bases, with 14 bases between. The CDR3 is made up of 15 amino acids. Germline CDR1 and CDR2: SGHTA and FQGNSA. The CDR3 DNA follows: TGTGCCAGCAGCTTAGAACAGGGCAGGGGTTATGGCTACACCTTC. It translates to CASSLEQGRGYGYTF. Together with reference TRBV7-2 and TRBJ1-2, the CDR3 gives the full variable domain: GAGVSQSPSNKVTEKGKDVELRCDPISGHTALYWYRQSLGQGLEFLIYFQGNSAPDKSGLPSDRFSAERTGGSVSTLTIQRTQQEDSAVYLCASSLEQGRGYGYTFGSGTRLTVV.

This clonotype has just a few counts. The chain joins TRBV10-3 to TRBJ2-3; 11 nucleotides agree with TRBD2. The CDR3 has 14 residues. Trimming took 7 bases from V and 1 from J; bases not matched to a gene: 1. Per germline, CDR1 ENHRY and CDR2 SYGVKD. DNA for the CDR3: TGTGCCATCAAGACTAGCGGGGGCACAGATACGCAGTATTTT. This gives the protein CAIKTSGGTDTQYF.

Concerning this clonotype itself: A junction end diverges from the germline sequence, so it may reflect a read error. The gene calls are TRBV7-2 and TRBJ2-3; D possibly corresponds to TRBD2 (7 bases). The CDR3 has 19 residues. CDR1 is SGHTA and CDR2 is FQGNSA in the germline V gene. CDR3 DNA sequence: TGTGCCAGCAGATTAGGAGCCGTCAGGGGCGGGAGTAGCACAGATACGCAGTATTTT. This sequence encodes CASRLGAVRGGSSTDTQYF.

The chain recombines TRBV2 with TRBJ2-7; 7 bases map to TRBD1. CDR1 and CDR2 from the germline V gene are SNHLY and FYNNEI. V was clipped by 10 bases and J by 2 bases; unmatched bases: 11. CDR3 length equals 14 residues. The CDR3 DNA is TGTGCCAACGACCTCAAGGGACAGCCCTACGAGCAGTACTTC. Translating gives CANDLKGQPYEQYF.

The rearrangement uses TRBV5-1 and TRBJ2-7; 9 bases match TRBD2. The CDR3 has 16 amino acids. V dropped 2 bases and J dropped 4; count of bases not matched to a gene: 10. Per germline, CDR1 SGHRS and CDR2 YFSETQ. CDR3 DNA: TGCGCCAGCAGCTTTGTATCAGCGGGAGGCAAATACGAGCAGTACTTC. Translation: CASSFVSAGGKYEQYF.

DNA of the CDR3: TGCAGTGCTAGAGAGCGGGAGGGCTTCTACGAGCAGTACTTC. It codes for CSAREREGFYEQYF. The chain combines TRBV20-1 with TRBJ2-7; 9 bases are a match to TRBD2. With 0 bases clipped from V and 3 bases from J, the junction kept 3 bases outside the gene matches. The CDR3 runs to 14 residues. Germline V lookup: CDR1 DFQATT, CDR2 SNEGSKA (reference sequence).

The gene calls are TRBV20-1 and TRBJ2-1; tentative D call: TRBD2 (6 bases). Germline-derived CDR1 and CDR2 are DFQATT and SNEGSKA (reference sequence). V was pared by 1 base and J by 4 bases, with 11 bases between. The CDR3 has 14 amino acids. CDR3 protein: CSARGNRGYNEQFF. CDR3 nucleotide sequence: TGCAGTGCTAGAGGGAACCGGGGGTACAATGAGCAGTTCTTC.

The J gene is TRBJ2-1, the V gene TRBV5-1, with D perhaps matching TRBD1 (5 bases). Trimming stripped 1 base from V and 5 bases from J, with 25 bases between. This CDR3 contains 19 residues. From germline, CDR1 is SGHRS and CDR2 YFSETQ. CDR3 sequence (DNA): TGCGCCAGCAGCTTGCTCTACCTCCTGATTCAGGGTAGAGACAATGAGCAGTTCTTC. Translated, it gives CASSLLYLLIQGRDNEQFF.

The rearrangement uses TRBV9 and TRBJ2-3, with TRBD2 matching over 13 bases. V shed 0 bases, J shed 2 bases, and the junction held 6 bases outside the gene matches. The CDR3 is made up of 18 amino acids. CDR1 SGDLS and CDR2 YYNGEE come from the germline V gene. CDR3 amino acids: CASSVGTSGGLSTDTQYF. CDR3 nucleotides: TGTGCCAGCAGCGTAGGGACTAGCGGGGGCCTCTCCACAGATACGCAGTATTTT.

The rearrangement links TRBV10-3 to TRBJ1-4, with no clear D. CDR1 and CDR2 from the germline V gene are ENHRY and SYGVKD. V gave up 0 bases and J gave up 5 bases, with 10 bases separating them. The CDR3 runs 15 residues. The CDR3 reads CAISESRTLNEKLFF. The CDR3 nucleotides are TGTGCCATCAGTGAGTCACGGACCTTAAATGAAAAACTGTTTTTT.

The table lists this clonotype with a few counts. The chain joins TRBV25-1 to TRBJ2-1; D gene ambiguous. V dropped 1 base and J dropped 0 bases, with 10 bases sitting between them. CDR3 length: 16 residues. CDR1 is MGHDK, CDR2 SYGVNS, per germline. In DNA, the CDR3 is TGTGCCAGCAGTGAATGGTCCGAGAGCTCCTACAATGAGCAGTTCTTC. Amino acids: CASSEWSESSYNEQFF.

The chain is built from TRBV20-1 and TRBJ2-6; D might be TRBD1 or TRBD2, each matching 6 bases. From germline, CDR1 is DFQATT and CDR2 SNEGSKA (reference sequence). Deletions cut 6 bases from V and 0 bases from J, with 18 bases between. The CDR3 is made up of 17 amino acids. The CDR3 loop reads CSAPHREALSGANVLTF. In nucleotides, the CDR3 is TGCAGTGCCCCCCACAGGGAGGCCCTCTCTGGGGCCAACGTCCTGACTTTC.

This clonotype came up once. This chain's CDR3 is CASRMVRGGATDTQYF. For the CDR3, the DNA is TGTGCCAGCAGAATGGTTCGCGGGGGGGCAACAGATACGCAGTATTTT. The chain employs TRBV6-5 and TRBJ2-3; 9 positions agree with TRBD2. This CDR3 comprises 16 residues. Germline values: CDR1 MNHEY, CDR2 SVGAGI. The J segment lost 3 bases and the V segment lost 6 bases, leaving 10 bases of the junction unmatched.

This clonotype was seen a few times. The chain combines TRBV20-1 with TRBJ1-2; 10 bases are shared with TRBD1. Unmatched junction bases numbered 12, after V lost 7 bases and J lost 1 base. The CDR3 is 16 amino acids. CDR1 is DFQATT and CDR2 is SNEGSKA in the germline V gene (reference sequence). CDR3 protein: CSVKRDRGTHNYGYTF. CDR3 nucleotides: TGCAGTGTCAAACGGGACAGGGGAACACATAACTATGGCTACACCTTC.

This clonotype has more than one count but fewer than ten. The CDR3 bases are TGCAGTGCTAGGGCCGGGTCCCCGAACACTGAAGCTTTCTTT. Encoded protein: CSARAGSPNTEAFF. The rearrangement uses TRBV20-1 and TRBJ1-1; no definite D call. Germline assignment: CDR1 DFQATT and CDR2 SNEGSKA (reference sequence). Between the trimmed V and J ends, which lost 3 bases and 1 base, there was a span of 12 bases. The CDR3 consists of 14 residues.

This clonotype occurred a few times. The chain carries TRBV7-2 and TRBJ1-2; D unresolved. Germline CDR1 and CDR2: SGHTA and FQGNSA. CDR3 length equals 15 residues. V lost 6 bases to trimming and J lost 4 bases, with 18 bases between them. CDR3 in DNA: TGTGCCAGCAGTAGCCCCGGTTTCCCCCCCTATGGCTACACCTTC. It translates to CASSSPGFPPYGYTF.

The rearrangement uses TRBV20-1 and TRBJ1-1; D is ambiguous. CDR1 and CDR2 from the germline V gene are DFQATT and SNEGSKA (reference sequence). The V gene lost 0 bases and the J gene lost 1 base, with 12 bases spanning the gap. This CDR3 has 15 residues. For the CDR3, the DNA is TGCAGTGCTAGAGATAACGCGAACAGGAACACTGAAGCTTTCTTT. Translating it yields CSARDNANRNTEAFF.

The chain links TRBV29-1 to TRBJ1-2; no definite D call. The V gene's germline CDR1 is SQVTM and CDR2 ANQGSEA. The CDR3 runs to 12 residues. V lost 3 bases and J 7 bases, leaving 12 bases between the germline ends. CDR3 DNA sequence: TGCAGCGTTGATGCCCTGACGGGTGGCTACACCTTC. Its translation: CSVDALTGGYTF.

The J gene is TRBJ1-1, the V gene TRBV3-1, with D hard to call. V lost 5 bases and J lost 0, with 7 bases in between. Germline V lookup: CDR1 LGHDT, CDR2 YNNKEL (reference sequence). The CDR3 is 13 amino acids. The DNA for the CDR3 is TGTGCCAGCAGCTCGAACATGAACACTGAAGCTTTCTTT. Amino acids: CASSSNMNTEAFF.

The V gene is TRBV4-1, the J gene TRBJ1-2, with D perhaps TRBD1 (5 bases). The length of the CDR3 is 17 residues. The germline V gene has CDR1 MGHRA and CDR2 YSYEKL. V lost 2 bases to trimming and J lost 5 bases, with 21 bases between them. The CDR3 region is CASSQNTGASDRYGYTF. DNA of the CDR3: TGCGCCAGCAGCCAAAATACCGGGGCCTCAGATCGTTATGGCTACACCTTC.

V is TRBV10-3 and J is TRBJ1-2; 9 bases agree with TRBD1. The CDR3 runs to 18 residues. V dropped 4 bases and J dropped 0; count of bases not matched to a gene: 12. The germline CDR1 and CDR2 sequences are ENHRY and SYGVKD. CDR3 sequence (DNA): TGTGCCATCAGTGGGGATTCGGGACAGGGATCCCCTAACTATGGCTACACCTTC. Translating it yields CAISGDSGQGSPNYGYTF.

The chain employs TRBV20-1 and TRBJ1-5; no clear D. Trimming shortened V by 4 bases and J by 0 bases, and 13 bases separated the two germline ends. Germline values: CDR1 DFQATT, CDR2 SNEGSKA (reference sequence). The CDR3 length is 15 residues. The CDR3 here is CSAKGPVPSNQPQHF. CDR3 in DNA: TGCAGTGCTAAAGGACCGGTTCCTAGCAATCAGCCCCAGCATTTT.

The V and J genes are TRBV10-2 and TRBJ2-7; 7 bases fit TRBD1. The DNA matches TRBJ2-5 better at its end, which makes the J call doubtful. CDR1 is WSHSY, CDR2 SAAADI, per germline. The CDR3 covers 16 residues. CDR3 in DNA: TGCGCCAGCAGTCCTCACAGGACAGGACGGCAAGAGACCCAGTACTTC. Translating it yields CASSPHRTGRQETQYF.

The chain employs TRBV12-3 or TRBV12-4 and TRBJ2-2; unclear D gene. The length of the CDR3 is 13 residues. Trimming left V 8 bases short and J 6 bases short, with 13 bases between. The CDR3 spells CASRLGGAGELFF. The CDR3, as DNA: TGTGCCAGCCGCCTTGGTGGGGCCGGGGAGCTGTTTTTT.

This clonotype was counted a few times. CDR3 DNA sequence: TGTGCCAGCTCACCCGGGGCGGCTAATGAGCAGTTCTTC. Its protein is CASSPGAANEQFF. The chain is built from TRBV18 and TRBJ2-1; tentatively, D is TRBD1 or TRBD2 (5 bases each). The CDR3 runs to 13 residues. V lost 3 bases and J 7 bases, leaving 10 bases between the germline ends. From germline, CDR1 is KGHSH and CDR2 LQKENI.

This chain connects TRBV29-1 to TRBJ2-3, with D unresolved. Germline V gene sequence: CDR1 SQVTM, CDR2 ANQGSEA. The CDR3 is 12 residues long. Trimming pared 5 bases from V and 1 base from J, leaving 7 bases between. The CDR3 sequence: CSVWRGTDTQYF. CDR3 bases: TGCAGCGTTTGGCGAGGCACAGATACGCAGTATTTT.